This T cell receptor beta chain was retrieved from a study of cytomegalovirus exposure and HLA in healthy donors. This PCR relied on a set of 60 Vbeta primers and 13 Jbeta primers. The data were produced by immunoSEQ multiplex PCR, yet TCRdb's version contains in-frame clones alone and is incomplete. The data show around 90,000 clones, around 81% seen once. V lost 5 bases to trimming and J lost 7 bases, with 20 bases between them. Germline CDR1 is MNHNY and CDR2 is SVGAGI (reference sequence). This CDR3 has 15 amino acids. Whole-study results and caveats: High specificity and sensitivity for cytomegalovirus status were reported for the classifier. Most of the TCR beta V segments (in an earlier analysis) were productive either about 87% or about 30% of the time. Many donors shared some public TCRs, even though most TCR sequences were rare.

With regard to this clone: Its antigen is undetermined.

The sequencing input was PBMCs. The genes are TRBV6-6 and TRBJ2-5, with D uncertain. The source is a man aged 30-40 years in good health and CMV-seronegative. This CDR3 reads CASSTPLSQRVTQYF. CDR3 DNA: TGTGCCAGCAGTACCCCCCTGAGCCAGCGCGTGACCCAGTACTTC.